A single TCR beta chain is shown here with its context. Its antigen remains undetermined. The junction does not match germline at one end; this may be a read error. This sample is part of a study of T cell responses to AZD1222 COVID-19 vaccine (dated by TCRdb to the early 2020s). Regarding the study in general: A total of roughly 240 trial participants underwent TCR sequencing, of whom some 210 received two doses of AZD1222 and roughly 25 received two doses of the MenACWY control vaccine. Enrollment into the trials was organized by age into subgroups of 18-55, 56-69 and 70-plus years, and those subgroups contained about 160, 30 and 59 TCR-sequenced participants, respectively.

The CDR3 regions of human TCRbeta chains were analyzed by immunosequencing. Per the source publication's procedure: Repertoire TCRs were matched against a reference library of SARS-CoV-2-specific TCRs generated with the MIRA antigen-specificity platform. Breadth was defined as the fraction of unique TCRs that were SARS-CoV-2-associated. Depth was defined as the fraction of total T cells that were SARS-CoV-2-associated. Using the MIRA data, every spike-specific TCR was mapped to the spike region that the TCR reacted to and assigned to either a CD4 or a CD8 class. Log10-transformed breadth and depth values were compared by one-way ANOVA with Sidak's multiple comparisons tests. Sourced from immuneACCESS, this table was stored by TCRdb with only in-frame sequences that have V and J called. A share of the clones is absent; for the studies checked, an unresolved V gene accounts for under half, and the remainder has no known explanation. V, J and clone size are taken as reported in that table, and D and trimming were inferred from the DNA itself. Within this sample are roughly 70,000 clones, with 90% to 95% of them counted one time only. Together, the top ten hold more than 6% of the sample.

General conclusions and limits of the study: Most participants were white British and females outnumbered males, and the authors suggested that clonal diversity may have been underestimated. The whole spike protein was spanned by vaccine-associated CD4 TCRs, and dominant responses were seen in regions 160-218 and 743-854. The 56-69-year group was small, and its depth increase did not reach significance, likely because of low power. Conclusions about previously exposed vaccinees are limited, since just five to seven AZD1222 recipients were seropositive for SARS-CoV-2 at baseline. Epitopes outside the regions mutated in the B.1.351 and B.1.1.7 variants were reportedly recognized by nearly half of the unique spike-specific TCRs. Because no day 14 peak-response samples were available, the repertoires could be characterized only after the peak T cell response. After two AZD1222 doses, spike-specific TCR breadth and depth were significantly higher than at day 0 and than in MenACWY recipients.

The time point label corresponds to: about 28 days (+/-7) after the second vaccine dose. Read against the paper, the sample's treatment or condition label means: meningococcal conjugate vaccine given as trial control. Vaccinee samples were obtained from the UK trials COV001 and COV002, which included a single-blind randomized controlled phase 2/3 trial of AZD1222 (ChAdOx1 nCoV-19) in healthy adults. For TCRbeta chain sequencing, PBMC samples were collected from trial participants at day 0 and at day 28 after the second dose. Including the terminal cysteine and phenylalanine, the CDR3 comprises 14 residues. Only CDR3 DNA is held: 42 bases, read in frame from base 1. CDR1 and CDR2 are read off the germline V gene (reference sequence) as SEHNR and FQNEAQ.

The sequence came from an adult who received the MenACWY meningococcal vaccine as a control. Source: peripheral blood, taken 28 days after the second dose of the MenACWY control vaccine. The chain uses TRBV7-9 and TRBJ1-4, and possibly TRBD1, on 6 matching bases. The DNA reads as follows: TGTGCCAGCAGCAAACCAAGGGGGGATGAGAAACTGTTTTTT. Translated, it reads CASSKPRGDEKLFF. With the rest looked up from the reference TRBV7-9 and TRBJ1-4 genes rather than sequenced, the full variable domain is DTGVSQNPRHKITKRGQNVTFRCDPISEHNRLYWYRQTLGQGPEFLTYFQNEAQLEKSRLLSDRFSAERPKGSFSTLEIQRTEQGDSAMYLCASSKPRGDEKLFFGSGTQLSVL.